This T cell receptor beta chain came from a study of patients and donors after allogeneic stem cell transplantation. In TCRdb, the RT-PCR reads were re-called with MiXCR into one record per CDR3 protein. There are about 960,000 distinct CDR3 sequences in the sample; about a sixth occur only once, and around 6% lies in the top ten. Many counts were recorded for this clonotype. The CDR3 totals 12 residues. Deletions cut 7 bases from V and 5 bases from J, with 11 bases between. The chain combines TRBV12-3 or TRBV12-4 with TRBJ1-1, with D possibly matching TRBD1 (6 bases). The source is a human donor who was either an allogeneic HSCT recipient or a stem cell or donor lymphocyte infusion donor (not recorded which). It is not recorded whose cells these are; they may come from a transplant donor. Sequences were obtained from blood, either unsorted or a sorted T cell fraction (not recorded which). The CDR3: CASTKGGTEAFF. CDR3 nucleotides: TGTGCCAGCACTAAAGGGGGGACTGAAGCTTTCTTT.